This T cell receptor (beta chain) was recorded in a study of beta chain features in type 1 diabetes listed by TCRdb under 2018. Study-wide context: Patients and healthy donors did not differ in mean age, gender distribution, total cell number or subset yield. A total of under 120,000,000 sorted cells were examined across all samples, and RNA yield correlated strongly with the number of cells per subset. The study compared the TCRB repertoires of sorted circulating CD4+ T cell subsets in recently diagnosed type 1 diabetes patients with those in matched healthy donors. Whereas all 28 donors provided naive and central memory subsets, regulatory and stem cell-like memory subsets were isolated from just 8 patients and about 8 healthy donors. The paper as a whole reports these results and caveats: Patients with type 1 diabetes made fewer insertions and deleted more nucleotides at VDJ recombination sites, implying thymic rearrangement abnormalities. Because cDNA was sequenced instead of genomic DNA, highly expressing activated cells could be over-represented, though the groups showed no difference in activation or CD3 levels. Naive, central memory and regulatory TCRB repertoires appeared more similar among patients than among healthy donors. Type 1 diabetes patients showed a moderate but significant shortening of TCRB CDR3 length in all four CD4+ subsets. Because small numbers of individuals were included in the HLA sub-analyses, any influence of HLA type on TCRB rearrangement was left unresolved. PCR may preferentially amplify shorter templates, but because patient and control samples were amplified and corrected together, any resulting skew would affect both groups equally.

The entire isolated RNA was reverse transcribed using the High Capacity cDNA Reverse Transcription Kit, and thus expressed TCRB transcripts were sequenced. Deep immunoSEQ sequencing was performed on naive, central memory and regulatory T cell samples, with an average of roughly 3.3 million total reads per sample. Sorted cells were lysed in RLT buffer, and RNA was extracted using DNase-treated RNeasy Micro or Mini kits according to cell number. To prevent cross-contamination, every cell subset was processed on its own, while patient and healthy donor samples were processed together. The immunoSEQ multiplex PCR was used to amplify TCRB sequences from cDNA, yielding 87-bp fragments that span the CDR3 region. Amplicons were sequenced on the Illumina HiSeq platform. The authors processed their data as follows. Synthetic template baselines were used to correct PCR bias computationally, reads within Hamming distance 2 were collapsed together, and singletons that could not be merged were discarded. By aligning reads against IMGT, V, D and J genes, CDR3 length, and insertions or deletions at six rearrangement sites were assigned. Within each subset, clonotype counts were normalized to the number of sorted cells before true diversity and Gini coefficients were calculated with the tcR R package. The overlap coefficient, calculated on TCRB nucleotide sequences, was used to quantify repertoire sharing. As a proxy for the pre-selection repertoire, out-of-frame TCRB sequences from naive cells were analyzed. As stored in TCRdb, this immuneACCESS dataset retains in-frame rearrangements with V and J assigned. A fraction of the clones does not appear; measured against another copy, unresolved V genes explain less than half of the discrepancy, and the remainder lacks a known reason. The V and J calls and clone size come from that table; D and trimming were worked out from the DNA. The sample table records more than 550,000 clones; around 15% of these occur just once. The ten largest clones add up to roughly 0.04% of the sample.

A single peripheral blood draw of about 116 mL on average was collected from each donor into heparinised tubes. A BD FACSAria II and a panel including CD45RO, CCR7, CD25, CD127, CD95 and CD27 were used to sort naive, central memory, regulatory and stem cell-like memory CD4+ T cells. A purity above 98% was achieved for all sorted populations. Right away, PBMCs were isolated by Lymphoprep density gradient centrifugation and were stained directly, with no culture step. Samples were stained and sorted in pairs, with one healthy donor and one patient per experiment, so that batch effects were minimized. Inclusive of the bounding cysteine and phenylalanine, the CDR3 is 14 residues long. Only the CDR3 DNA stays, 42 bases, in frame from base 1. V drops 6 bases and J drops 0 bases, leaving 12 bases in between. CDR1 MGHRA and CDR2 YSYEKL are derived from the germline V gene. This clone has only a few counts. No cognate antigen has been identified for it. Base qualities were left out, and no much larger clone turns up one base away.

Sequencing was performed on naive CD4+ T cells from blood. The intended sense of this specimen's cell subset or site label: true naive CD4+ T cells. The rearranged segments are TRBV4-1 and TRBJ2-7; matching of 6 bases hints at TRBD2 as the D gene. The TCR was taken from a man between 18 and 29 years old with type 1 diabetes. For the CDR3, the sequence is CASRRGPPSYEQYF. The DNA sequence reads TGCGCCAGCAGGCGGGGCCCCCCCTCCTACGAGCAGTACTTC.